The 2 T cell receptor beta chains listed next were all sequenced from one sample in a study of identical twins. TCRdb used MiXCR to reprocess the 5' RACE reads, holding one entry per CDR3 protein. Of around 250,000 distinct CDR3 sequences in the sample, under 8.5% were seen once. The same specimen was also included in a second study, on T cells expressing NK-cell markers.

The material sequenced was CD8+ T cells sorted from blood. Receptors originate from a woman aged 18-29 years in good health.

This chain links TRBV7-6 with TRBJ2-1; 11 nucleotides line up with TRBD2. V lost 5 bases to trimming and J lost 8 bases; unmatched junction nucleotides: 20. The CDR3 length is 19 residues. Germline V gene sequence: CDR1 SGHVS, CDR2 FNYEAQ. The CDR3: CASSVLTERSGGAIDEQFF. The CDR3 nucleotides read TGTGCCAGCAGCGTCCTCACTGAGCGTAGCGGGGGGGCTATAGATGAGCAGTTCTTC.

Many counts were recorded for this clonotype. This chain uses TRBV2 with TRBJ2-3; D might be TRBD1 or TRBD2, each matching 5 bases. V lost 8 bases to trimming and J lost 5 bases, with 5 bases between them. Germline V gene lookup returns CDR1 SNHLY and CDR2 FYNNEI. CDR3 length equals 10 residues. The CDR3 sequence is CASGGDTQYF. The CDR3 DNA reads TGTGCCAGCGGGGGAGATACGCAGTATTTT.